This T cell receptor beta chain stems from a study of regulatory T cells in long-lasting Graves disease. Study-level background: Freshly diagnosed Graves' patients had used antithyroid drugs for under 3 months.

The study's findings and limits: Newly diagnosed disease favored TRBV20-1 and TRBJ2-1 over persistent disease.

V was pared by 7 bases and J by 4 bases, with 6 bases of the junction left unmatched. CDR3 length: 15 amino acids. CDR1 and CDR2 from the germline V gene are MDHEN and SYDVKM. This clonotype appeared many times. Its matching antigen is unknown. Time point in this sample: newly diagnosed GD, antithyroid drugs for less than 3 months. Researchers made the TCR library from RNA that was extracted from PBMCs. Those enrolled as patients came out of an endocrinology department in Xi'an, China. Relying on iRepertoire HTBI primers and Arm-PCR of CDR3 regions, the team built TCR beta libraries. TCRdb used MiXCR to reprocess the multiplex PCR reads, holding one entry per CDR3 protein. The sample lists roughly 410,000 distinct CDR3 sequences, over 12% occurring once. These data also formed part of another study, on T cells in Graves' hyperthyroidism and ophthalmopathy. This second study notes: Absence of ophthalmopathy progression within 18 months defined stable Graves' hyperthyroidism.

This rearrangement joins TRBV28 to TRBJ2-1; 11 positions match TRBD2. This receptor was identified in a middle-aged woman with Graves disease. Specimen: peripheral blood mononuclear cells (PBMCs), collected at new diagnosis, from a patient treated with antithyroid drugs. The CDR3 DNA is TGTGCCAGCACCACCGGGACTAGCGGATACAATGAGCAGTTCTTC. Amino acid sequence: CASTTGTSGYNEQFF.